One and the same sample provided the 6 T cell receptor beta chains below, sequenced in a study of T cell responses to AZD1222 COVID-19 vaccine. Data came from immunoSEQ multiplex PCR; TCRdb stores just in-frame clones and leaves some out. There are 110,000 to 150,000 clones in the sample; around 85% occur only once, and approximately 8% lies in the top ten. The sample was peripheral blood, taken on day 0 of AZD1222 vaccination. The receptors originated from an adult in good health.

This clone showed up just a few times. The CDR3 DNA is TGTGCCAGCAGAGCGACTAGCGGAACATCCTACGAGCAGTACTTC. This sequence encodes CASRATSGTSYEQYF. The V gene is TRBV6-5, the J gene TRBJ2-7; the match to TRBD2 covers 9 bases. J was trimmed by 1 base and V by 6 bases; bases with no gene match: 7. The V gene's germline CDR1 is MNHEY and CDR2 SVGAGI. The CDR3 contains 15 residues.

Turning to this clone: The identical CDR3 is also encoded by other nucleotide sequences in the sample. This rearrangement joins TRBV10-3 to TRBJ1-1, with no clear D. Trimming cost V 0 bases and J 4 bases, with 6 bases left between them. In germline, CDR1 is ENHRY, CDR2 SYGVKD. The length of the CDR3 is 13 residues. The CDR3 is CAISESGGTEAFF. CDR3 DNA sequence: TGTGCCATCAGTGAGTCGGGCGGCACTGAAGCTTTCTTT.

This chain connects TRBV12-3 or TRBV12-4 to TRBJ2-3, with TRBD2 as a possible D gene (5 bases). With 11 bases removed from V and 8 bases from J, the gap between germline ends came to 14 bases. This CDR3 has 11 amino acids. CDR3 amino acids: CAATLEGTQYF. The CDR3 nucleotides are TGTGCCGCTACCTTAGAGGGTACGCAGTATTTT.

V and J are TRBV3-1 (or the pseudogene TRBV3-2) and TRBJ1-1; D is perhaps TRBD1 (5 bases). The CDR3 runs to 16 residues. Germline loops: CDR1 LGHDT, CDR2 YNNKEL (reference sequence). Trimming removed 0 bases at V and 6 bases at J, with 17 bases between. The CDR3 loop is CASSQDRSGGEPEAFF. DNA for the CDR3: TGTGCCAGCAGCCAAGATCGGTCCGGGGGAGAGCCTGAAGCTTTCTTT.

Of note for this clone: An end of the junction differs from the germline gene, which may be a read error. Other DNA sequences from this sample encode an identical CDR3 as well. The chain combines TRBV29-1 with TRBJ1-1, with a possible D match to TRBD1 (5 bases). CDR1 and CDR2 from the germline V gene are SQVTM and ANQGSEA. The CDR3 has 15 amino acids. CDR3 nucleotides: TGCAGCGTCCCTGGGGTGGGGCAGCTAAACACTGAAGCCTTCTTT. Amino acids: CSVPGVGQLNTEAFF.

This chain uses TRBV6-6 with TRBJ2-1; possibly TRBD1 for D (7 bases). The CDR3 consists of 15 residues. V lost 2 bases and J lost 7, with 15 bases in between. In germline, CDR1 is MNHNY, CDR2 SVGAGI (reference sequence). CDR3 DNA: TGTGCCAGCAGTTACGGGCAGGGGGGCCTAAATGAGCAGTTCTTC. This sequence encodes CASSYGQGGLNEQFF.